The rows below give T cell receptor beta chains drawn from one sample of a study of blood T cell repertoires in COVID-19. Assay used: immunoSEQ multiplex PCR; TCRdb lists only in-frame clones, some missing. Counted here are around 260,000 clones, 70% to 90% occurring once; the ten biggest clones make up 3.5% to 5.5%. Sequencing was performed on PBMCs or T cells enriched from blood (not recorded which). These receptors all stem from a woman in her twenties or thirties who had recovered from COVID-19. The CDR3 runs from the conserved cysteine through the conserved F or W. D genes are given only for firm matches. Size is stated for part of the rows, as once, few or many counts, or as a class when the clone is expanded.

j_gene: TRBJ1-5; v_gene: TRBV4-1; abundance: NA; d_gene: NA; CDR3nt: TGCGCCAGCAGCCAAGCCGGGTCCTCGAATCAGCCCCAGCATTTT; CDR3aa: CASSQAGSSNQPQHF
j_gene: TRBJ2-7; v_gene: TRBV21-1; abundance: NA; d_gene: NA; CDR3nt: TGTGCCAGCAGCAAAGCGGGGGGATCCACAGGGAGGGAGGACGAGCAGTACTTC; CDR3aa: CASSKAGGSTGREDEQYF
j_gene: TRBJ2-1; v_gene: TRBV28; abundance: NA; d_gene: NA; CDR3nt: TGTGCCAGCAGGAGGTCTGGTCACTCCTACAATGAGCAGTTCTTC; CDR3aa: CASRRSGHSYNEQFF
j_gene: TRBJ2-5; v_gene: TRBV27; abundance: NA; d_gene: TRBD2; CDR3nt: TGTGCCAGCAGTCGCTCTAGCGGGGGTTTAACCCAGTACTTC; CDR3aa: CASSRSSGGLTQYF
j_gene: TRBJ1-1; v_gene: TRBV7-9; abundance: NA; d_gene: TRBD1; CDR3nt: TGTGCCAGCAGCTTAGGGACAGGGGCGAATGAAGCTTTCTTT; CDR3aa: CASSLGTGANEAFF
j_gene: TRBJ2-7; v_gene: TRBV7-2; abundance: NA; d_gene: NA; CDR3nt: TGTGCCAGCAGCTTAGCCGGCCTCTCCTCGCCGGGACACTTCTACGAGCAGTACTTC; CDR3aa: CASSLAGLSSPGHFYEQYF
j_gene: TRBJ2-7; v_gene: TRBV5-8; abundance: NA; d_gene: TRBD2; CDR3nt: TGTGCCAGCAGGCGAGCGACTAGCGGAGACTACGAGCAGTACTTC; CDR3aa: CASRRATSGDYEQYF
j_gene: TRBJ2-3; v_gene: TRBV7-3; abundance: NA; d_gene: NA; CDR3nt: TGTGCCAGCAGCTTCGGCACAGATACGCAGTATTTT; CDR3aa: CASSFGTDTQYF
j_gene: TRBJ1-3; v_gene: TRBV6-6; abundance: NA; d_gene: NA; CDR3nt: TGTGCCAGCAGTTACTCTGAGGCTGGAAACACCATATATTTT; CDR3aa: CASSYSEAGNTIYF
j_gene: TRBJ1-6; v_gene: TRBV19; abundance: NA; d_gene: NA; CDR3nt: TGTGCCAGTAGACCCACAGGGAAAGGGATGAATTCACCCCTCCACTTT; CDR3aa: CASRPTGKGMNSPLHF
j_gene: TRBJ2-7; v_gene: TRBV4-2; abundance: NA; d_gene: NA; CDR3nt: TGTGCCAGCAGCCACAGTGGGTTGAGAGGGGGGGTCTACGAGCAGTACTTC; CDR3aa: CASSHSGLRGGVYEQYF
j_gene: TRBJ2-1; v_gene: TRBV2; abundance: NA; d_gene: NA; CDR3nt: TGTGCCAGCCGGTACGAGGTCAACTACAATGAGCAGTTCTTC; CDR3aa: CASRYEVNYNEQFF
j_gene: TRBJ1-2; v_gene: TRBV2; abundance: NA; d_gene: TRBD1; CDR3nt: TGTGCCAGCACCACCGGGGACAGCTATGGCTACACCTTC; CDR3aa: CASTTGDSYGYTF
j_gene: TRBJ1-5; v_gene: TRBV7-8; abundance: NA; d_gene: NA; CDR3nt: TGTGCCAGCAGCTTAGGGGGAGGGGTAGTGGCGAATCAGCCCCAGCATTTT; CDR3aa: CASSLGGGVVANQPQHF
j_gene: TRBJ1-1; v_gene: TRBV6-5; abundance: NA; d_gene: NA; CDR3nt: NA; CDR3aa: CASSYWGQGATFF
j_gene: TRBJ2-1; v_gene: TRBV9; abundance: few; d_gene: NA; CDR3nt: TGTGCCAGCAGCGTTCCCGGGGTCAATGAGCAGTTCTTC; CDR3aa: CASSVPGVNEQFF
j_gene: TRBJ2-5; v_gene: TRBV5-4; abundance: NA; d_gene: TRBD2; CDR3nt: TGTGCCAGCAGCTTGGGGATAGCGGGAGGACAAGAGACCCAGTACTTC; CDR3aa: CASSLGIAGGQETQYF
j_gene: TRBJ2-3; v_gene: TRBV9; abundance: NA; d_gene: NA; CDR3nt: TGTGCCAGCACTCACGGAGAGGGAGATTATGGAGATACGCAGTATTTT; CDR3aa: CASTHGEGDYGDTQYF
j_gene: TRBJ2-3; v_gene: TRBV27; abundance: NA; d_gene: NA; CDR3nt: TGTGCCAGCAGGGCCCAGCGGACGGGAGATACGCAGTATTTT; CDR3aa: CASRAQRTGDTQYF
j_gene: TRBJ2-1; v_gene: TRBV7-9; abundance: NA; d_gene: TRBD1; CDR3nt: TGTGCCAGCAGCTCCTTACAGGGGAATGAGCAGTTCTTC; CDR3aa: CASSSLQGNEQFF
j_gene: TRBJ2-2; v_gene: TRBV6-1; abundance: NA; d_gene: NA; CDR3nt: TGTGCCAGCAGTGAAATGGGGGGTAACACCGGGGAGCTGTTTTTT; CDR3aa: CASSEMGGNTGELFF
j_gene: TRBJ2-7; v_gene: TRBV14; abundance: NA; d_gene: NA; CDR3nt: TGTGCCAGCAGCCAAGAGGGCAGGGGGGAGTACGAGCAGTACTTC; CDR3aa: CASSQEGRGEYEQYF
j_gene: TRBJ1-5; v_gene: TRBV7-8; abundance: NA; d_gene: TRBD1; CDR3nt: TGTGCCAGCAGCTTACCTGACAGGGAAGAAAGTCAGCCCCAGCATTTT; CDR3aa: CASSLPDREESQPQHF
j_gene: TRBJ1-5; v_gene: TRBV10-3; abundance: NA; d_gene: TRBD1; CDR3nt: TGTGCCATCAGTGAATTAGACAGGGGCGGGCAGCCCCAGCATTTT; CDR3aa: CAISELDRGGQPQHF
j_gene: TRBJ2-3; v_gene: TRBV6-5; abundance: NA; d_gene: TRBD1; CDR3nt: TGTGCCAGCAGTTACCTGGACAGGGGGGGCACAGATACGCAGTATTTT; CDR3aa: CASSYLDRGGTDTQYF
j_gene: TRBJ2-3; v_gene: TRBV29-1; abundance: once; d_gene: TRBD1; CDR3nt: TGCAGCGTGGGGGGGGGACAGGGAGGCCCCACAGATACGCAGTATTTT; CDR3aa: CSVGGGQGGPTDTQYF
j_gene: TRBJ2-1; v_gene: TRBV28; abundance: NA; d_gene: NA; CDR3nt: TGTGCCAGCAGTTTCGACCTCCGGGACTTAAAAGGTTATTCCTACAATGAGCAGTTCTTC; CDR3aa: CASSFDLRDLKGYSYNEQFF
j_gene: TRBJ2-1; v_gene: TRBV28; abundance: NA; d_gene: NA; CDR3nt: TGTGCCAGCAGTTTAACGGGAACGCTGTACAATGAGCAGTTCTTC; CDR3aa: CASSLTGTLYNEQFF
j_gene: TRBJ2-7; v_gene: TRBV7-2; abundance: once; d_gene: TRBD1; CDR3nt: TGTGCCAGCAGCGTGGACAGGGGGTTGTTCGAGCAGTACTTC; CDR3aa: CASSVDRGLFEQYF
j_gene: TRBJ2-7; v_gene: TRBV6-5; abundance: NA; d_gene: TRBD1; CDR3nt: TGTGCCAGCAGTTACCGGGACAGGTCCTACGAGCAGTACTTC; CDR3aa: CASSYRDRSYEQYF
j_gene: TRBJ2-2; v_gene: TRBV28; abundance: NA; d_gene: NA; CDR3nt: TGTGCCAGCAGTTTAGCGGGGTACAACACCGGGGAGCTGTTTTTT; CDR3aa: CASSLAGYNTGELFF
j_gene: TRBJ1-1; v_gene: TRBV5-1; abundance: NA; d_gene: NA; CDR3nt: TGCGCCAGCAGCGGTCAAAGTGGGCGATCTGGCACTGAAGCTTTCTTT; CDR3aa: CASSGQSGRSGTEAFF
j_gene: TRBJ1-2; v_gene: TRBV16; abundance: NA; d_gene: NA; CDR3nt: TGTGCCAGCAGCCAATACGTTCGGGGGAAGGAAGGCTACACCTTC; CDR3aa: CASSQYVRGKEGYTF
j_gene: TRBJ1-2; v_gene: TRBV28; abundance: few; d_gene: TRBD1; CDR3nt: TGTGCCAGCAGTTTATCGGACAGGGGGGACTATGGCTACACCTTC; CDR3aa: CASSLSDRGDYGYTF
j_gene: TRBJ1-2; v_gene: TRBV29-1; abundance: NA; d_gene: NA; CDR3nt: TGCAGCGTTTTTACAACTAACTATGGCTACACCTTC; CDR3aa: CSVFTTNYGYTF
j_gene: TRBJ1-1; v_gene: TRBV6-4; abundance: NA; d_gene: NA; CDR3nt: TGTGCCAGCAGTGACAGGGGGAACACTGAAGCTTTCTTT; CDR3aa: CASSDRGNTEAFF
j_gene: TRBJ2-7; v_gene: TRBV11-2; abundance: NA; d_gene: TRBD2; CDR3nt: TGTGCCAGCAGCCCCGTACGGGGGGGCGGCCAAGTCTACGAGCAGTACTTC; CDR3aa: CASSPVRGGGQVYEQYF
j_gene: TRBJ2-3; v_gene: TRBV18; abundance: NA; d_gene: TRBD1; CDR3nt: TGTGCCAGCTCAGAACGACAGGGGGGGACAGATACGCAGTATTTT; CDR3aa: CASSERQGGTDTQYF
j_gene: TRBJ2-7; v_gene: TRBV27; abundance: many; d_gene: TRBD2; CDR3nt: TGTGCCAGCAGTCATCGGACACCGGGGGGCGAGCAGTACTTC; CDR3aa: CASSHRTPGGEQYF
j_gene: TRBJ2-6; v_gene: TRBV18; abundance: NA; d_gene: NA; CDR3nt: TGTGCCAGCTCACCACAACTCTCTGGGGCCAACGTCCTGACTTTC; CDR3aa: CASSPQLSGANVLTF
j_gene: TRBJ1-5; v_gene: TRBV7-9; abundance: NA; d_gene: TRBD1; CDR3nt: TGTGCCAGCAGCTGGGGACAGGGCGCAGGTCAGCCCCAGCATTTT; CDR3aa: CASSWGQGAGQPQHF
j_gene: TRBJ1-5; v_gene: TRBV19; abundance: NA; d_gene: NA; CDR3nt: TGTGCCTCCCGCGTTCAGGGGCCCAATCAGCCCCAGCATTTT; CDR3aa: CASRVQGPNQPQHF
j_gene: TRBJ1-4; v_gene: TRBV3-1/TRBV3-2; abundance: NA; d_gene: NA; CDR3nt: TGTGCCAGCAGCCAATATCGGGGTGAAAAACTGTTTTTT; CDR3aa: CASSQYRGEKLFF
j_gene: TRBJ2-7; v_gene: TRBV28; abundance: once; d_gene: TRBD1; CDR3nt: TGTGCCAGCAGTTTCCGGACAGGGGGCCGATACGAGCAGTACTTC; CDR3aa: CASSFRTGGRYEQYF
j_gene: TRBJ2-2; v_gene: TRBV28; abundance: once; d_gene: TRBD1; CDR3nt: TGTGCCAGCAGTTTACCCAACCCACAGGGGGCCGGGGAGCTGTTTTTT; CDR3aa: CASSLPNPQGAGELFF
j_gene: TRBJ2-2; v_gene: TRBV7-2; abundance: NA; d_gene: NA; CDR3nt: TGTGCCAGCAGCTTACACAGGGACGTTGTCGGGGAGCTGTTTTTT; CDR3aa: CASSLHRDVVGELFF
j_gene: TRBJ2-7; v_gene: TRBV4-1; abundance: once; d_gene: TRBD2; CDR3nt: TGCGCCAGCAGCCAAGGGGGGCTAGCGGGATACCTCTACGAGCAGTACTTC; CDR3aa: CASSQGGLAGYLYEQYF
j_gene: TRBJ1-1; v_gene: TRBV19; abundance: NA; d_gene: TRBD1; CDR3nt: TGTGCCAGTAGTAAGGGACAGAACGCGAACACTGAAGCTTTCTTT; CDR3aa: CASSKGQNANTEAFF
j_gene: TRBJ1-2; v_gene: TRBV2; abundance: once; d_gene: NA; CDR3nt: TGTGCCAGCAGTGACCGGGGTTTGAACTATGGCTACACCTTC; CDR3aa: CASSDRGLNYGYTF